This TCR beta chain was documented in a study of T cells after yellow fever vaccination. This clonotype was counted many times. Its target is not known. V gave up 7 bases and J gave up 6 bases, with 16 bases separating them. This CDR3 has 13 amino acids. Germline V gene lookup returns CDR1 MNHEY and CDR2 SVGEGT. Study findings and constraints: Within FACS-sorted repertoires, abundant clonotypes contaminating from the bulk population could be present. A faster peak, day 5 versus 15, was reached by the weaker secondary response.

The authors made TCR cDNA by 5'RACE template switching, adding a universal primer site and UMIs. From the 5' RACE reads, TCRdb called clonotypes with MiXCR, one entry per CDR3 protein. The table shows 110,000 to 150,000 distinct CDR3 sequences, with less than 8.5% occurring only once. This chain connects TRBV6-2 or TRBV6-3 to TRBJ2-7; perhaps D is TRBD1 or TRBD2 (5 bases each). The starting material was CD4+ T cells sorted from PBMCs, obtained 10 days after the yellow fever booster vaccination. The sequence was collected from a man younger than 45 who received the YFV17D yellow fever vaccine. This CDR3 reads CASNPGTYSEQYF. The CDR3 nucleotides are TGTGCCAGCAACCCAGGGACGTACAGCGAGCAGTACTTC.